These 29 T cell receptor beta chains share one sample of origin, sequenced in a study of STAT5B mutations in CD4+ large granular lymphocyte leukemia. Libraries were prepared by immunoSEQ multiplex PCR; TCRdb keeps only in-frame clonotypes and omits some of them. The sample shows some 29,000 clones, 70% to 85% of them seen only once. Sequencing was done on a sample of CD4+ T cells from blood buffy coats. All receptors come from a human donor in good health.

This chain uses TRBV7-2 with TRBJ1-5; no clear D gene. The V and J ends lost 5 bases and 0 bases respectively, with 14 bases between them. CDR1 is SGHTA, CDR2 FQGNSA, per germline. This CDR3 spans 16 amino acids. The CDR3 region is CASSRTGRTSNQPQHF. CDR3 DNA sequence: TGTGCCAGCAGCCGGACCGGCCGGACTAGCAATCAGCCCCAGCATTTT.

The rearrangement joins TRBV6-1 to TRBJ2-1; 12 bases are a match to TRBD2. J lost 4 bases, V lost 4 bases, and 5 bases had no gene match. Germline CDR1 is MNHNS and CDR2 is SASEGT. The CDR3 is made up of 16 amino acids. Here the CDR3 DNA reads TGTGCCAGCAGTGGGGAGGGGACTAGCGGGTACAATGAGCAGTTCTTC. It encodes CASSGEGTSGYNEQFF.

This chain joins TRBV5-1 and TRBJ2-1; 9 bases are shared with TRBD1. Germline V gene data show CDR1 as SGHRS and CDR2 as YFSETQ. With 4 bases clipped from V and 6 bases from J, the junction kept 8 bases outside the gene matches. This CDR3 has 15 residues. CDR3 bases: TGCGCCAGCAGCGCGGGAACGGGACAGGGCAATGAGCAGTTCTTC. Translated, it gives CASSAGTGQGNEQFF.

The chain couples TRBV18 to TRBJ2-3; 9 positions match TRBD2. Unmatched junction bases numbered 10, after V lost 2 bases and J lost 4 bases. Germline V gene sequence: CDR1 KGHSH, CDR2 LQKENI. The CDR3 has 17 residues. This CDR3 reads CASSPDWSGGTADTQYF. As DNA, the CDR3 is TGTGCCAGCTCACCAGATTGGAGCGGGGGGACTGCAGATACGCAGTATTTT.

The V call is TRBV5-4, the J call TRBJ2-1, with TRBD2 matching over 11 bases. After removal of 1 base from V and 7 bases from J, the junction contained 4 bases not matched to a gene. This CDR3 contains 15 residues. Germline-derived CDR1 and CDR2 are SGHNT and YYREEE (reference sequence). The DNA of the CDR3 is TGTGCCAGCAGCTTGATTAGCGGGGGGGCGAATGAGCAGTTCTTC. It is translated as CASSLISGGANEQFF.

The chain links TRBV7-2 to TRBJ1-6; D gene unclear. V lost 6 bases and J lost 6, with 6 bases in between. Germline V gives CDR1 SGHTA, CDR2 FQGNSA. The CDR3 loop spans 12 amino acids. The CDR3 region is CASSFPNSPLHF. CDR3 in DNA: TGTGCCAGCAGTTTCCCTAATTCACCCCTCCACTTT.

The chain is built from TRBV7-9 and TRBJ2-2; the match to TRBD2 covers 11 bases. The CDR3 is 18 residues long. With V trimmed by 4 bases and J by 1 base, 8 bases remained unmatched. Germline CDR1 reads SEHNR; CDR2 reads FQNEAQ (reference sequence). In DNA, the CDR3 is TGTGCCAGCAGCTCGGGGCTAGCGGGGGGCGTGAACACCGGGGAGCTGTTTTTT. It encodes CASSSGLAGGVNTGELFF.

DNA of the CDR3: TGTGCCAGCAGCCCACCTTGGGGGATGGATTATGGCTACACCTTC. Residues: CASSPPWGMDYGYTF. V gene TRBV7-2 combines with J gene TRBJ1-2; TRBD1 is a possible D gene (5 bases). Germline CDR1 is SGHTA and CDR2 is FQGNSA. The V end was cut by 5 bases, the J end by 5 bases, with 18 bases between. CDR3 length: 15 residues.

The genes are TRBV6-1 and TRBJ1-1; D gene ambiguous. CDR1 and CDR2 from the germline V gene are MNHNS and SASEGT. Trimming took 4 bases from V and 4 from J, leaving 10 bases between them. The CDR3 sequence is 13 residues long. The CDR3 region has the DNA TGTGCCAGCAGTGTTGGGCCCGTCACTGAAGCTTTCTTT. It codes for CASSVGPVTEAFF.

The chain couples TRBV7-9 to TRBJ2-3, with 8 bases fitting TRBD2. J lost 4 bases, V lost 0 bases, and 6 bases had no gene match. Germline CDR1 reads SEHNR; CDR2 reads FQNEAQ (reference sequence). This CDR3 has 16 amino acids. CDR3: CASSLAALAAADTQYF. The DNA for the CDR3 is TGTGCCAGCAGCTTAGCAGCACTAGCGGCGGCAGATACGCAGTATTTT. Full variable domain (outside the CDR3, taken from reference TRBV7-9 and TRBJ2-3): DTGVSQNPRHKITKRGQNVTFRCDPISEHNRLYWYRQTLGQGPEFLTYFQNEAQLEKSRLLSDRFSAERPKGSFSTLEIQRTEQGDSAMYLCASSLAALAAADTQYFGPGTRLTVL.

The chain uses TRBV5-1 and TRBJ1-2; D perhaps matches TRBD1 (5 bases). Germline CDR1 is SGHRS and CDR2 is YFSETQ. The CDR3 extends over 15 amino acids. Trimming left V 0 bases short and J 3 bases short, with 12 bases between. Here the CDR3 DNA reads TGCGCCAGCAGCTTGGAAGGCAGGGAAGACTATGGCTACACCTTC. Its translation is CASSLEGREDYGYTF.

The chain combines TRBV28 with TRBJ2-7; TRBD1 or TRBD2 may be the D gene (5 bases each). The CDR3 contains 14 residues. V lost 6 bases to trimming and J lost 0 bases, with 12 bases between them. CDR1 is MDHEN, CDR2 SYDVKM, per germline. The CDR3 region is CASRGWGSSYEQYF. The CDR3 region has the DNA TGTGCCAGCAGAGGGTGGGGGAGCTCCTACGAGCAGTACTTC.

The CDR3 sequence: CASGGGTDTQYF. CDR3 nucleotide sequence: TGTGCCTCAGGGGGGGGCACAGATACGCAGTATTTT. V gene TRBV27 combines with J gene TRBJ2-3; D may correspond to TRBD1 or TRBD2 (7 bases each). The CDR3 sequence is 12 residues long. The V end lost 11 bases, the J end lost 1 base, and 10 bases lay between the germline ends. Germline loops: CDR1 MNHEY, CDR2 SMNVEV (reference sequence).

The chain uses TRBV7-9 and TRBJ2-1; D is unclear. The CDR3 extends over 16 amino acids. V lost 1 base, J lost 0 bases, and 10 bases lay in between. Germline CDR1 reads SEHNR; CDR2 reads FQNEAQ (reference sequence). The CDR3 DNA follows: TGTGCCAGCAGCTTAGACAGTGCAAGCTCCTACAATGAGCAGTTCTTC. Its protein is CASSLDSASSYNEQFF.

The CDR3 sequence is CASGSGSSYNEQFF. CDR3 coding DNA: TGTGCTAGTGGTTCGGGGAGCTCCTACAATGAGCAGTTCTTC. J is TRBJ2-1 and V is TRBV12-5; TRBD2 might be the D (5 bases). The V and J ends lost 4 bases and 0 bases respectively, with 7 bases between them. Germline V gene lookup returns CDR1 LGHNT and CDR2 FRNRAP. The CDR3 has 14 residues.

The V gene is TRBV18, the J gene TRBJ1-4; D might be TRBD1 (6 bases). CDR1 KGHSH and CDR2 LQKENI come from the germline V gene. The CDR3 is 15 amino acids. The V end was cut by 3 bases, the J end by 5 bases, with 13 bases between. CDR3 sequence reads: CASSPLQGRNEKLFF. CDR3 coding DNA: TGTGCCAGCTCACCCCTACAGGGAAGAAATGAAAAACTGTTTTTT.

This clone was seen a single time. This chain joins TRBV6-1 and TRBJ1-5, with D unresolved. The length of the CDR3 is 13 residues. V was clipped by 6 bases and J by 2 bases, with 8 bases between them. Per the germline V gene, CDR1 is MNHNS and CDR2 is SASEGT. CDR3 nucleotide sequence: TGTGCCAGCAGGCCCACAGGCAATCAGCCCCAGCATTTT. This translates into CASRPTGNQPQHF.

V usage is TRBV10-3 and J usage is TRBJ2-4; D is tentatively TRBD1 or TRBD2 (5 bases each). V was trimmed by 4 bases and J by 1 base, leaving 8 bases between them. Germline V lookup: CDR1 ENHRY, CDR2 SYGVKD. There are 14 residues in the CDR3. The CDR3 here is CAISAGAAKNIQYF. CDR3 DNA sequence: TGTGCCATCAGTGCCGGGGCTGCCAAAAACATTCAGTACTTC.

The chain combines TRBV6-6 with TRBJ1-5; D possibly corresponds to TRBD1 (6 bases). V lost 7 bases to trimming and J lost 0 bases, with 10 bases between them. CDR1 and CDR2 from the germline V gene are MNHNY and SVGAGI (reference sequence). This CDR3 is 14 amino acids long. The CDR3 loop reads CASNAGASNQPQHF. The CDR3 bases are TGTGCCAGCAATGCGGGGGCTAGCAATCAGCCCCAGCATTTT.

The rearrangement links TRBV5-6 to TRBJ2-1; the match to TRBD2 covers 13 bases. Germline loops: CDR1 SGHDT, CDR2 YYEEEE. The CDR3 runs to 16 residues. With V trimmed by 1 base and J by 10 bases, 8 bases remained unmatched. The chain's CDR3 is CASSLITSGGADEQFF. The DNA for the CDR3 is TGTGCCAGCAGCTTGATCACTAGCGGGGGGGCAGACGAGCAGTTCTTC.

V is TRBV9 and J is TRBJ1-6; TRBD1 aligns across 9 bases. This CDR3 contains 16 residues. Germline CDR1 and CDR2: SGDLS and YYNGEE. Trimming cost V 4 bases and J 2 bases; bases outside gene matches: 4. CDR3 amino acids: CASSPRDRAYNSPLHF. CDR3 coding DNA: TGTGCCAGCAGCCCCCGGGACAGGGCCTATAATTCACCCCTCCACTTT.

This clone appeared a few times. The rearrangement links TRBV7-2 to TRBJ1-5; unclear D gene. Germline CDR1 SGHTA, CDR2 FQGNSA. The CDR3 covers 15 residues. V lost 1 base to trimming and J lost 0 bases, with 7 bases between them. As DNA, the CDR3 is TGTGCCAGCAGCTTAGAGGCAGTTAGCAATCAGCCCCAGCATTTT. Translation gives CASSLEAVSNQPQHF. The full variable domain, rest sourced from reference TRBV7-2 and TRBJ1-5, is GAGVSQSPSNKVTEKGKDVELRCDPISGHTALYWYRQSLGQGLEFLIYFQGNSAPDKSGLPSDRFSAERTGGSVSTLTIQRTQQEDSAVYLCASSLEAVSNQPQHFGDGTRLSIL.

The chain is built from TRBV10-1 and TRBJ2-2; TRBD1 agrees at 8 bases. The CDR3 loop spans 14 amino acids. The germline gives CDR1 WNHNN, CDR2 SYGVQD (reference sequence). Trimming at V came to 6 bases and at J to 5 bases, leaving 5 bases not matched to a gene. The CDR3 region is CASSDRGRTGELFF. CDR3 DNA: TGCGCCAGCAGCGACAGGGGCCGGACCGGGGAGCTGTTTTTT.

This clone turned up a few times. The gene calls are TRBV4-1 and TRBJ1-2; D remains unclear. This CDR3 region has 16 residues. Germline V gene sequence: CDR1 MGHRA, CDR2 YSYEKL. The germline V and J ends were trimmed by 0 bases and 3 bases, with 14 bases remaining between them. CDR3 DNA: TGCGCCAGCAGCCAAGATGTAACTCCGACCTACTATGGCTACACCTTC. Translating it yields CASSQDVTPTYYGYTF.

V is TRBV7-6 and J is TRBJ1-1; D is perhaps TRBD1 (5 bases). The CDR3 totals 11 residues. Germline V gives CDR1 SGHVS, CDR2 FNYEAQ. Trimming took 3 bases from V and 7 from J, leaving 6 bases between them. This CDR3 reads CASSFGGEAFF. The CDR3 DNA follows: TGTGCCAGCAGCTTTGGGGGTGAAGCTTTCTTT.

The chain joins TRBV6-1 to TRBJ2-3; maybe TRBD2 (5 bases). Trimming pared 7 bases from V and 0 bases from J, leaving 14 bases between. Germline CDR1 and CDR2: MNHNS and SASEGT. This CDR3 has 15 residues. CDR3 bases: TGTGCCAGCATCCGTCGGGGATCTAGCACAGATACGCAGTATTTT. Residues: CASIRRGSSTDTQYF.

This clone occurred a few times. The chain is built from TRBV6-1 and TRBJ1-5; the D is unclear. Trimming took off 7 bases at V and 0 bases at J, with 7 bases between the two ends. The CDR3 totals 13 residues. Germline V gene lookup returns CDR1 MNHNS and CDR2 SASEGT. CDR3 bases: TGTGCCAGCAAAATAGATAGCAATCAGCCCCAGCATTTT. Its translation is CASKIDSNQPQHF.

The chain is built from TRBV7-2 and TRBJ1-2, with 7 bases lining up with TRBD1. CDR1 and CDR2 (germline): SGHTA, FQGNSA. The V and J ends lost 3 bases and 6 bases, in that order; junction bases with no gene match: 10. CDR3 length equals 15 residues. CDR3 in amino acids: CASSFWEGARNGYTF. The CDR3 DNA reads TGTGCCAGCAGCTTCTGGGAGGGGGCTCGGAATGGCTACACCTTC.

The chain uses TRBV19 and TRBJ1-2; 8 bases are shared with TRBD1. There are 16 residues in the CDR3. Looked up from germline, CDR1 is LNHDA and CDR2 is SQIVND (reference sequence). Germline trimming cut 3 bases from V and 4 bases from J; bases unmatched to any gene: 10. CDR3: CASSILAQGDGYGYTF. The DNA for the CDR3 is TGTGCCAGTAGTATCCTCGCACAGGGGGATGGCTATGGCTACACCTTC.